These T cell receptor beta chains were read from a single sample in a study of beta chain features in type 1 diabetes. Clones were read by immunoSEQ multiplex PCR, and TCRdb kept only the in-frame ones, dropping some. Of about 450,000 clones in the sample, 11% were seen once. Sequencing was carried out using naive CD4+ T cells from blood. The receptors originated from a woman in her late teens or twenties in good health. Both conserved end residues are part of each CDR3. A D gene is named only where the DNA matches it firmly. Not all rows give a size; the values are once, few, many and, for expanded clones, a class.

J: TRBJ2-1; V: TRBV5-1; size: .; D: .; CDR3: CASSLDPYNEQFF; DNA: TGCGCCAGCAGCTTGGACCCGTACAATGAGCAGTTCTTC
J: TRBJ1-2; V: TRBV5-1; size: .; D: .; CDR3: CASNPGGNYGYTF; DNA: TGCGCCAGCAATCCGGGAGGTAACTATGGCTACACCTTC
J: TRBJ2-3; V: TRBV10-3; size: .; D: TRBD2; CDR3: CAISERGEGTDTQYF; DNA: TGTGCCATCAGTGAACGGGGGGAGGGCACAGATACGCAGTATTTT
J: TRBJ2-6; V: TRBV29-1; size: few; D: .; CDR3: CSDPDGEINSGANVLTF; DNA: TGCAGCGACCCGGACGGCGAAATAAACTCTGGGGCCAACGTCCTGACTTTC
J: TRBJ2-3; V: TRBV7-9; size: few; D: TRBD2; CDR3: CASSQTLTSGSTDTQYF; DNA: TGTGCCAGCAGCCAGACCCTCACTAGCGGGAGTACAGATACGCAGTATTTT
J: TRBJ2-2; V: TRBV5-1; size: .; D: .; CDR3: CASSLWERNTGELFF; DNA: TGCGCCAGCAGCTTGTGGGAGAGGAACACCGGGGAGCTGTTTTTT
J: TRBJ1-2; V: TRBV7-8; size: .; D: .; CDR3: CASSSSRGLYGYTF; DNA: TGTGCCAGCAGCTCCTCGCGGGGGCTCTATGGCTACACCTTC
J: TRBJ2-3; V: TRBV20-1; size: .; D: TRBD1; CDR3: CSANNRGAQYF; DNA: TGCAGTGCAAATAACAGGGGTGCGCAGTATTTT
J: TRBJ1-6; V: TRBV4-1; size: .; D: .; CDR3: CASSQWPGIGGTPLHF; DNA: TGCGCCAGCAGCCAATGGCCGGGGATAGGGGGAACACCCCTCCACTTT
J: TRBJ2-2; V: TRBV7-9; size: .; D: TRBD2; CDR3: CASSFSLAGGPNGELFF; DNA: TGTGCCAGCAGCTTCTCCCTAGCGGGAGGGCCGAACGGGGAGCTGTTTTTT
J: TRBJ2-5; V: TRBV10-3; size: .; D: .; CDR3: CAISESKGSRQETQYF; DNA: TGTGCCATCAGTGAGTCGAAGGGTTCTCGGCAAGAGACCCAGTACTTC
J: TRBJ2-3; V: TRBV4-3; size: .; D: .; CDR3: CASSQAPGLTDTQYF; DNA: TGCGCCAGCAGCCAAGCTCCGGGGCTCACAGATACGCAGTATTTT
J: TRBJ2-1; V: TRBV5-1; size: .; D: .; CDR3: CASSLAAGGWAEQFF; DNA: TGCGCCAGCAGCTTGGCGGCCGGAGGATGGGCTGAGCAGTTCTTC
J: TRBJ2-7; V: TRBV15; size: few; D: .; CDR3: CATSRARTSYEQYF; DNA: TGTGCCACCAGCAGAGCCCGGACCTCCTACGAGCAGTACTTC
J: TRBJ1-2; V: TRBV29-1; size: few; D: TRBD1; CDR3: CSGSGQGAGGYTF; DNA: TGCAGCGGGTCGGGACAGGGGGCTGGTGGCTACACCTTC
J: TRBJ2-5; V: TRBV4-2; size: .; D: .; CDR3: CASSQRSYQETQYF; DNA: TGTGCCAGCAGCCAAAGGTCATACCAAGAGACCCAGTACTTC
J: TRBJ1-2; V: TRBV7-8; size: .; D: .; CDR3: CASSLVGQPNGYTF; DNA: TGTGCCAGCAGCTTAGTCGGGCAGCCGAATGGCTACACCTTC
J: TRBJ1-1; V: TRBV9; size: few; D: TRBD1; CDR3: CASSVAAQGNTEAFF; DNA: TGTGCCAGCAGCGTAGCTGCACAGGGGAATACTGAAGCTTTCTTT
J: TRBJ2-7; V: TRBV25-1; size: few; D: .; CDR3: CASSRTAYEQYF; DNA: TGTGCCAGCAGCCGCACAGCCTACGAGCAGTACTTC
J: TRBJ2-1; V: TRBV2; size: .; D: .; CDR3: CASSEAGRSYNEQFF; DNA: TGTGCCAGCAGTGAAGCGGGGCGCTCCTACAATGAGCAGTTCTTC
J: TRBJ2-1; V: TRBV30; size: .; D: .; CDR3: CAWRPPGLVHEQFF; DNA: TGTGCCTGGAGACCTCCGGGACTCGTACATGAGCAGTTCTTC
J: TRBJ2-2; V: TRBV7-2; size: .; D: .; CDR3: CASSLVLVGTGELFF; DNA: TGTGCCAGCAGCTTGGTTCTTGTGGGCACCGGGGAGCTGTTTTTT
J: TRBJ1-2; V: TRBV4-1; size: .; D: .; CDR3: CASRTWGGAGYGYTF; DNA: TGCGCCAGCAGGACGTGGGGGGGAGCGGGCTATGGCTACACCTTC
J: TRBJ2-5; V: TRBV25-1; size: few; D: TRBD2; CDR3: CASSEYILAGGQETQYF; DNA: TGTGCCAGCAGTGAATATATTCTAGCGGGCGGACAAGAGACCCAGTACTTC
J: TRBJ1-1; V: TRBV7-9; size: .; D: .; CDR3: CASSLVQGNTEAFF; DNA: TGTGCCAGCAGCTTAGTTCAGGGGAACACTGAAGCTTTCTTT
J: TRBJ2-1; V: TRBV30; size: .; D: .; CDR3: CAWAETYNEQFF; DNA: TGTGCCTGGGCAGAAACCTACAATGAGCAGTTCTTC
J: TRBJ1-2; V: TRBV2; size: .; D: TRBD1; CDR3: CASSLGQGIGYTF; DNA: TGTGCCAGCAGCTTGGGACAGGGAATCGGCTACACCTTC
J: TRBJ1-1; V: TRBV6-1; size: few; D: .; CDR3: CASREGTEAFF; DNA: TGTGCCTCCAGGGAGGGCACTGAAGCTTTCTTT
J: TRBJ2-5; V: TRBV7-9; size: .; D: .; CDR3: CASTPLEETQYF; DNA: TGTGCCAGCACCCCCCTGGAAGAGACCCAGTACTTC